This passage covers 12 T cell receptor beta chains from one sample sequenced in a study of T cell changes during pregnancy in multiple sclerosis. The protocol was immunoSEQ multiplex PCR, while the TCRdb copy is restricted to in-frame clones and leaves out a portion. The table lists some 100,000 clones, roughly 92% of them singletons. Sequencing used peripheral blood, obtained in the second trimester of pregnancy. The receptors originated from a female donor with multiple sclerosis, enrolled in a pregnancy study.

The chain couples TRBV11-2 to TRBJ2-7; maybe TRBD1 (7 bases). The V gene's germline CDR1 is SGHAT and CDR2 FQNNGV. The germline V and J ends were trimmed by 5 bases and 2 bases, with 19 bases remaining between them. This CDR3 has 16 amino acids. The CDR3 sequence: CASSARGDSQTYEQYF. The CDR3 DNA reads TGTGCCAGCAGCGCGAGGGGGGACAGCCAAACCTACGAGCAGTACTTC.

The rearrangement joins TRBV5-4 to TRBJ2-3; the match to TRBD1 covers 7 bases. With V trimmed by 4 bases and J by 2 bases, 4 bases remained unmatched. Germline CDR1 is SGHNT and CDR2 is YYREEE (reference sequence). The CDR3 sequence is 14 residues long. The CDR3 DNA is TGTGCCAGCAGCGGTACAGGGGTCACAGATACGCAGTATTTT. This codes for CASSGTGVTDTQYF.

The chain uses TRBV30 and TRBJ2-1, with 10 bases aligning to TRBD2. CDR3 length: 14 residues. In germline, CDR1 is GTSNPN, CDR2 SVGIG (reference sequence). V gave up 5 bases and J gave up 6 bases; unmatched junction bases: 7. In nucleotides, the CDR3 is TGTGCCTGGGGGGGACTAGCGCCGTCCAATGAGCAGTTCTTC. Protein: CAWGGLAPSNEQFF.

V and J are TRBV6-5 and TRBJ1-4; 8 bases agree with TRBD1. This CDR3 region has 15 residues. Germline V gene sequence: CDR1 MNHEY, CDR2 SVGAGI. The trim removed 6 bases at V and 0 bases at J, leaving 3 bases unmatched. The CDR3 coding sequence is TGTGCCAGCAGAGGACAGGGTTCAACTAATGAAAAACTGTTTTTT. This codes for CASRGQGSTNEKLFF.

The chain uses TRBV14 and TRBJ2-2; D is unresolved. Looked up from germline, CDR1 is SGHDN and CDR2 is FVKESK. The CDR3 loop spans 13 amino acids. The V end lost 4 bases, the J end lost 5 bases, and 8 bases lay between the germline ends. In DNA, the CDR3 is TGTGCCAGCAGCCCGGGTCGGACCGGGGAGCTGTTTTTT. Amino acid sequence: CASSPGRTGELFF.

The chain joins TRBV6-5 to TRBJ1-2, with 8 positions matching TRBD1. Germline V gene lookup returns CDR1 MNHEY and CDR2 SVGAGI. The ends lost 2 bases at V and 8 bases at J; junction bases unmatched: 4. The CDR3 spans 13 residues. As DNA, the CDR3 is TGTGCCAGCAGTTACATCAGGGGGCACGGCTACACCTTC. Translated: CASSYIRGHGYTF.

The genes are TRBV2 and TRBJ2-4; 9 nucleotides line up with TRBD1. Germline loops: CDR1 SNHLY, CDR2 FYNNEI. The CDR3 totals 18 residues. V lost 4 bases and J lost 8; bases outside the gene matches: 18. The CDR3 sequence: CASSGPGQGLGVGHIQYF. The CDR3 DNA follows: TGTGCCAGCAGTGGCCCGGGACAGGGCCTGGGTGTGGGGCACATTCAGTACTTC.

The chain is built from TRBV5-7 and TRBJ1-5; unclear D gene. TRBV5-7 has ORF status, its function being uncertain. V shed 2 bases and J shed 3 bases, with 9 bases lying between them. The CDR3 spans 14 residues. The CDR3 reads CASSFGPHNQPQHF. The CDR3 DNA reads TGTGCCAGCAGCTTCGGTCCCCACAATCAGCCCCAGCATTTT.

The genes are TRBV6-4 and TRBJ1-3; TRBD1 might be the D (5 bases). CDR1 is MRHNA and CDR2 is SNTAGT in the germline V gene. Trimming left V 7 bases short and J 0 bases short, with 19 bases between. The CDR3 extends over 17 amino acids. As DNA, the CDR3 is TGTGCCAGCACATCGGGGGGGGACTCTAGCTCTGGAAACACCATATATTTT. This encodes CASTSGGDSSSGNTIYF.

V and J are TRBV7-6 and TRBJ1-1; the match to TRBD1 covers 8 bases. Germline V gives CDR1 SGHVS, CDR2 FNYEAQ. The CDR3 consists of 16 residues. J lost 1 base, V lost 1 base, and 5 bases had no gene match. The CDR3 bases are TGTGCCAGCAGCTTAGGGCAGGGGGCAACGAACACTGAAGCTTTCTTT. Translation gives CASSLGQGATNTEAFF.

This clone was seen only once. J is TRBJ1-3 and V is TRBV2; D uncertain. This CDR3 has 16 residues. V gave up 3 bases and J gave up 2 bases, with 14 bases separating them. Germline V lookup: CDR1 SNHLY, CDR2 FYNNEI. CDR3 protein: CASSESQSEAGNTIYF. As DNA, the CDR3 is TGTGCCAGCAGTGAGTCTCAGTCGGAGGCTGGAAACACCATATATTTT.

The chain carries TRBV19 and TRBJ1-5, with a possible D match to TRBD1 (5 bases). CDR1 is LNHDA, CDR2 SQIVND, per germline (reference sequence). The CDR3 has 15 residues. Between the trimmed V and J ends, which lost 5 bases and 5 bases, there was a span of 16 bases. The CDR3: CASSPTQQAYQPQHF. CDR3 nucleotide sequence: TGTGCCAGTAGTCCAACACAACAGGCCTATCAGCCCCAGCATTTT.